This T cell receptor (beta chain) was sequenced for a study of control samples from healthy donors and cancer patients (dated by TCRdb to 2020 to 2022). To note about this clone: Its antigen has not been determined. The record has no base qualities; no much larger clone is one base away.

Trimming at the junction amounts to 1 base on V and 5 bases on J, and the germline ends lie 11 bases apart. Counted from cysteine to phenylalanine, this CDR3 has 14 amino acids. The sequence is cut down to CDR3 DNA, 42 bases in frame from base 1. The germline V gene specifies SNHLY as CDR1 and FYNNEI as CDR2. Receptor amplification or capture employed the immunoSEQ multiplex PCR assay. Here the immuneACCESS table is served through TCRdb, limited to in-frame sequences with V and J called. Missing clones are a known gap in these copies; in checked studies unresolved V genes cover under half, and the rest lacks a known reason. This sample has 60,000 to 95,000 clones in its table, and approximately 84% of those were observed once. The ten largest account for less than 15% of the sample.

The TCR originated in a man aged 50-59 years in good health. The sequenced sample was blood. The sequence links TRBV2 to TRBJ1-1; too little of a D gene remains to name it. For the CDR3, the sequence is CASSEVSKGTEAFF. Read as DNA, the sequence is TGTGCCAGCAGTGAAGTGTCTAAGGGTACTGAAGCTTTCTTT.